The 10 T cell receptor beta chains below were found in one sample sequenced in a study of control samples from healthy donors and cancer patients. TCRdb's table, derived via immunoSEQ multiplex PCR, lists solely in-frame clones and lacks some. Among about 130,000 clones listed, around 90% were seen once. Sequencing input: blood. The receptors were gathered from a man younger than 35 in good health.

This clone was counted once. This chain's CDR3 is CASSGQGETQYF. The CDR3 DNA sequence: TGTGCCAGCTCCGGACAGGGAGAGACCCAGTACTTC. The rearrangement uses TRBV27 and TRBJ2-5, with 8 bases aligning to TRBD1. The CDR3 covers 12 residues. Germline V gene data show CDR1 as MNHEY and CDR2 as SMNVEV (reference sequence). With 8 bases clipped from V and 4 bases from J, the junction kept 3 bases outside the gene matches.

The chain recombines TRBV7-2 with TRBJ1-5; no reliable D call. The CDR3 spans 16 residues. V dropped 2 bases and J dropped 6 bases, with 17 bases sitting between them. Germline loops: CDR1 SGHTA, CDR2 FQGNSA. The CDR3 protein is CASSLNSGVVGQPQHF. CDR3 sequence (DNA): TGTGCCAGCAGCTTAAATTCGGGTGTGGTCGGTCAGCCCCAGCATTTT.

V usage is TRBV30 and J usage is TRBJ2-7, with D maybe TRBD2 (7 bases). The CDR3 length is 17 residues. V was cut by 2 bases and J by 6 bases, with 26 bases left in between. Germline V gives CDR1 GTSNPN, CDR2 SVGIG (reference sequence). The CDR3 loop is CAWSPSPGGGSSSEQYV. CDR3 bases: TGTGCCTGGAGTCCCAGCCCCGGGGGCGGGAGCTCATCCGAGCAGTACGTC.

The V gene is TRBV5-8, the J gene TRBJ2-2, with D maybe TRBD2 (6 bases). The CDR3 totals 13 residues. Trimming shortened V by 0 bases and J by 6 bases, and 6 bases separated the two germline ends. Per the germline V gene, CDR1 is SGHTS and CDR2 is YDEGEE. The CDR3 sequence: CASSLGEAGELFF. In DNA, the CDR3 is TGTGCCAGCAGCTTGGGGGAGGCCGGGGAGCTGTTTTTT.

The rearrangement uses TRBV7-2 and TRBJ2-1; 13 bases align to TRBD2. Trimming at V came to 5 bases and at J to 9 bases, leaving 7 bases not matched to a gene. CDR1 is SGHTA, CDR2 FQGNSA, per germline. This CDR3 spans 15 amino acids. CDR3 coding DNA: TGTGCCAGCAGCCCTACTAGCGGGAGGGCCGGTGAGCAGTTCTTC. Translation: CASSPTSGRAGEQFF.

This chain uses TRBV2 with TRBJ2-3; maybe TRBD2 (6 bases). CDR3 length equals 15 residues. Germline V CDR1 and CDR2: SNHLY, FYNNEI. V shed 10 bases and J shed 2 bases, with 19 bases lying between them. CDR3 protein: CATLESGLITDTQYF. The CDR3 region has the DNA TGTGCCACCTTAGAATCGGGACTCATCACAGATACGCAGTATTTT.

This chain connects TRBV5-5 to TRBJ1-1, with 7 bases matching TRBD1. There are 17 residues in the CDR3. With 4 bases clipped from V and 3 bases from J, the junction kept 15 bases outside the gene matches. CDR1 SGHKS and CDR2 YYEKEE come from the germline V gene (reference sequence). The CDR3 sequence is CASSGRVPGQADTEAFF. Written as DNA, the CDR3 is TGTGCCAGCAGCGGGAGGGTTCCAGGACAGGCGGACACTGAAGCTTTCTTT.

The chain has TRBV12-3 or TRBV12-4 and TRBJ1-1, with no clear D. This CDR3 contains 13 residues. V was trimmed by 1 base and J by 4 bases, leaving 7 bases between them. CDR3 coding DNA: TGTGCCAGCAGTTTAGAGACGGGCACTGAAGCTTTCTTT. Encoded protein: CASSLETGTEAFF.

The V call is TRBV20-1, the J call TRBJ1-4; no clear D. Germline V lookup: CDR1 DFQATT, CDR2 SNEGSKA (reference sequence). Trimming removed 3 bases at V and 3 bases at J, with 8 bases between. The CDR3 extends over 13 amino acids. The CDR3 reads CSASALSNEKLFF. The CDR3 DNA follows: TGCAGTGCTAGTGCCTTGTCTAATGAAAAACTGTTTTTT.

As DNA, the CDR3 is TGCGCCAGCAGCTCCCTACCGACAGGGAGCACAGATACGCAGTATTTT. Translated: CASSSLPTGSTDTQYF. The J gene is TRBJ2-3, the V gene TRBV5-1; 7 nucleotides line up with TRBD1. The CDR3 sequence is 16 residues long. CDR1 is SGHRS and CDR2 is YFSETQ in the germline V gene. Trimming took 3 bases from V and 0 from J; bases not matched to a gene: 7.